This T cell receptor beta chain was profiled in a study of CD8+ T cells in alopecia areata. RNA was extracted and reverse transcribed into cDNA as the sequencing template. Some clones are missing from TCRdb's copy, which holds only in-frame ones; the method was immunoSEQ multiplex PCR. The sample contains some 180,000 clones, approximately 55% of which appear only once. Treatment: oral pan-JAK inhibitor, 5-10 mg twice daily. This CDR3 is 16 amino acids long. With 6 bases removed from V and 2 bases from J, the gap between germline ends came to 19 bases. The germline CDR1 and CDR2 sequences are SGHDT and YYEEEE.

The source was CD8+ T cells sorted from blood, collected at week 24, from a patient treated with tofacitinib. This TCR was recovered from a human donor with alopecia areata. The V gene is TRBV5-6, the J gene TRBJ2-3; TRBD2 might be the D (5 bases). In DNA, the CDR3 is TGTGCCAGCACCCTTTGGACGGGATCATTCACAGATACGCAGTATTTT. It translates to CASTLWTGSFTDTQYF.